This T cell receptor (beta chain) was retrieved from a study of T cells in Graves' hyperthyroidism and ophthalmopathy. Regarding the study as a whole: The model identified upcoming ophthalmopathy a median approximately six months ahead of onset.

With regard to this clonotype: No antigen is known for it.

Subjects aged 18 to 65 presented with newly diagnosed hyperthyroidism of less than 2 months' duration. Orbital computed tomography and thyroid ultrasound, together with serum TRAb and thyroxine and clinical symptoms, were used for diagnoses. 9 to 10 ml fresh peripheral blood yielded the PBMCs. Trimming removed 2 bases from V and 4 bases from J, with 8 bases in between. The germline CDR1 and CDR2 sequences are MGHDK and SYGVNS. CDR3 length: 13 residues. It was RNA transcripts that yielded the amplified TCR beta CDR3 regions. HTBI primers were used for first-round RT-PCR of the TCR CDR3. MiXCR, run by TCRdb on the multiplex PCR reads, gives a single entry per CDR3 protein. This sample has about 290,000 distinct CDR3 sequences, with around 15% found just once.

Material for sequencing was blood. The gene calls are TRBV25-1 and TRBJ1-1, with D unresolved. The sequence came from a woman aged 40 to 49 with Graves' hyperthyroidism. The CDR3: CASSEVLSTEAFF. As DNA, the CDR3 is TGTGCCAGCAGTGAAGTGTTGAGCACTGAAGCTTTCTTT.